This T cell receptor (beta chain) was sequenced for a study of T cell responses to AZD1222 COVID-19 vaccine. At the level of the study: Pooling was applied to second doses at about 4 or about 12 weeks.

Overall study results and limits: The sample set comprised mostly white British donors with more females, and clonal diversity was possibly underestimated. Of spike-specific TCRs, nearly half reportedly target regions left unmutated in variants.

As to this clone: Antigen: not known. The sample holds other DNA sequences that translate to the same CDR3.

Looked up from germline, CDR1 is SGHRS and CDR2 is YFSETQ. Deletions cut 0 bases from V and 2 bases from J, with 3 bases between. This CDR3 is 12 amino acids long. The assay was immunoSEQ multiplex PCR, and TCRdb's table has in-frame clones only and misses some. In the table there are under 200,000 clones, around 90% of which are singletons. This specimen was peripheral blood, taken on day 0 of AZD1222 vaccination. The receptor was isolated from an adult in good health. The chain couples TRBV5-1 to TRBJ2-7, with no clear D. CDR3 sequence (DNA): TGCGCCAGCAGCTTGGTACCCTACGAGCAGTACTTC. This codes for CASSLVPYEQYF.